One and the same sample provided the 7 T cell receptor beta chains below, sequenced in a study of prognosis after radiotherapy for stage I lung cancer (dated by TCRdb to the early 2020s). Sequencing used an Illumina HiSeq 3000. Two rounds of multiplex PCR were performed to amplify the TCR beta CDR3 region from genomic DNA. The first PCR round used primers specific to each TRBV and TRBJ gene, with sequences filed in Chinese patent CN105087789A. TCRdb reworked the public reads: Q25 trimming with fastp, MiXCR clone assembly, productive beta chains retained. A single entry per CDR3 protein holds the most common genes and DNA from its merged rows. For this sample the table gives fewer than 25,000 distinct CDR3 sequences, of which around half were detected only once. The ten top clones hold about 33% of the sample. The source was PBMCs, collected before or after stereotactic body radiation therapy (not recorded which). The receptors stem from a donor of 50 years or more with non-small cell lung cancer.

This clonotype is labeled as medium-sized. This chain uses TRBV3-1 with TRBJ2-7; the D gene could be TRBD1 or TRBD2 (5 bases each). The CDR3 contains 14 residues. V was clipped by 2 bases and J by 6 bases, with 14 bases between them. Germline V gene data show CDR1 as LGHDT and CDR2 as YNNKEL (reference sequence). The chain's CDR3 is CASSQRDGLAEQYF. The CDR3 nucleotides are TGTGCCAGCAGCCAAAGGGACGGGCTCGCCGAGCAGTACTTC.

The chain uses TRBV7-8 and TRBJ2-7; 8 bases are shared with TRBD1. The V segment lost 1 base and the J segment 0 bases; nucleotides outside the gene matches: 2. The germline V gene encodes CDR1 SGHVS and CDR2 FQNEAQ. The CDR3 has 15 residues. The CDR3 nucleotides are TGTGCCAGCAGCTTAGGGGACAGGAGCTCCTACGAGCAGTACTTC. This encodes CASSLGDRSSYEQYF.

This clonotype was recorded at least ten times. The chain couples TRBV28 to TRBJ2-3; unclear D gene. The CDR3 contains 15 residues. Trimming removed 2 bases from V and 4 bases from J, with 13 bases in between. Germline-derived CDR1 and CDR2 are MDHEN and SYDVKM. The CDR3 region is CASSLRLARADTQYF. The CDR3 DNA reads TGTGCCAGCAGTTTAAGATTAGCCCGGGCAGATACGCAGTATTTT.

The sample holds many counts of this clonotype. The chain's CDR3 is CASSSGTYGYTF. The CDR3 bases are TGTGCCAGCAGTTCTGGGACCTATGGCTACACCTTC. The gene calls are TRBV12-3 or TRBV12-4 and TRBJ1-2, with D possibly being TRBD1 (5 bases). This CDR3 has 12 residues. The V end lost 4 bases, the J end lost 4 bases, and 7 bases lay between the germline ends.

This rearrangement joins TRBV5-1 to TRBJ2-1, with D perhaps TRBD2 (5 bases). CDR3 length equals 16 residues. V dropped 4 bases and J dropped 0 bases, with 14 bases sitting between them. Looked up from germline, CDR1 is SGHRS and CDR2 is YFSETQ. The CDR3 sequence: CASSRYLASSYNEQFF. The CDR3 nucleotides read TGCGCCAGCAGCAGGTACTTAGCGAGCTCCTACAATGAGCAGTTCTTC.

Many counts were recorded for this clonotype. This chain joins TRBV3-1 and TRBJ2-3, with D possibly TRBD1 on 5 matching bases. CDR1 is LGHDT and CDR2 is YNNKEL in the germline V gene (reference sequence). The CDR3 has 13 residues. V lost 2 bases to trimming and J lost 3 bases, with 6 bases between them. CDR3 nucleotide sequence: TGTGCCAGCAGCCAAAGGGGAACAGATACGCAGTATTTT. Its translation: CASSQRGTDTQYF.

This clonotype turned up a few times. The rearrangement uses TRBV7-9 and TRBJ2-4, with D possibly matching TRBD1 (8 bases). This CDR3 spans 15 amino acids. V dropped 4 bases and J dropped 6 bases, with 16 bases sitting between them. Germline loops: CDR1 SEHNR, CDR2 FQNEAQ (reference sequence). CDR3 amino acids: CASSSNTGGGNIQYF. CDR3 bases: TGTGCCAGCAGCTCTAACACAGGGGGGGGAAACATTCAGTACTTC.